This T cell receptor beta chain was captured in a study of cytomegalovirus exposure and HLA in healthy donors. Germline V gene lookup returns CDR1 LNHNV and CDR2 YYDKDF (reference sequence). This CDR3 region has 13 residues. The V end was cut by 1 base, the J end by 5 bases, with 9 bases between. A word on this clone: Its antigen is as yet unknown.

The PCR contained 60 Vbeta and 13 Jbeta primers. TCRdb's copy holds only in-frame clones and misses some; the assay was immunoSEQ multiplex PCR. The sample includes about 170,000 clones, 75% to 90% of them seen just once. General study results and limits: TCR beta V- and J-gene trimming was later associated with a missense DCLRE1C variant. Earlier results showed most TCR beta V segments being productive about 87% or about 30% of the time. Rarity held for most TCR sequences, but there were some public TCRs that occurred in many donors. A reported reduction in N-insertions relative to the approximately 640-donor mean was seen in an Asian-associated ancestry cluster in a later analysis.

The sample was PBMCs. The chain combines TRBV15 with TRBJ2-7; a possible D gene is TRBD1 (5 bases). The origin of this receptor is a male donor in good health and CMV-seronegative. As DNA, the CDR3 is TGTGCCACCAGCAGAGCCCCACAGGACGAGCAGTACTTC. This encodes CATSRAPQDEQYF. Filled out from reference TRBV15 and TRBJ2-7, the complete variable domain reads DAMVIQNPRYQVTQFGKPVTLSCSQTLNHNVMYWYQQKSSQAPKLLFHYYDKDFNNEADTPDNFQSRRPNTSFCFLDIRSPGLGDTAMYLCATSRAPQDEQYFGPGTRLTVT.